A single sample gave rise to the 26 T cell receptor beta chains below, sequenced in a study of T cells after somatic rescue of genetic block. Generated by immunoSEQ multiplex PCR, the TCRdb table keeps only in-frame clones and is missing some. The sample yields about 72,000 clones, just over 90% seen once. Sequencing input: peripheral blood mononuclear cells (PBMCs). These receptors came from a man younger than 40.

Written as DNA, the CDR3 is TGTGCCAGCACCGTGACCGGGAGGAGCTCCTACGAGCAGTACTTC. Translated: CASTVTGRSSYEQYF. The V gene is TRBV28, the J gene TRBJ2-7, with 7 bases that match TRBD2. Germline CDR1 and CDR2: MDHEN and SYDVKM. Trimming cost V 7 bases and J 0 bases; bases outside gene matches: 9. There are 15 residues in the CDR3.

The chain is built from TRBV4-1 and TRBJ2-7; 8 bases line up with TRBD2. This CDR3 has 16 amino acids. With 0 bases clipped from V and 3 bases from J, the junction kept 7 bases outside the gene matches. Germline CDR1 MGHRA, CDR2 YSYEKL. CDR3 residues: CASSQDPAGAYYEQYF. The CDR3 DNA reads as TGCGCCAGCAGCCAAGACCCAGCGGGGGCATACTACGAGCAGTACTTC.

V and J are TRBV5-4 and TRBJ2-7, with D perhaps TRBD2 (6 bases). CDR1 is SGHNT and CDR2 is YYREEE in the germline V gene (reference sequence). V was trimmed by 4 bases and J by 4 bases, leaving 15 bases between them. This CDR3 contains 14 residues. The CDR3 nucleotides are TGTGCCAGCAGCGTAGGAGGAGGGATTTACGAGCAGTACTTC. Amino acid sequence: CASSVGGGIYEQYF.

This chain uses TRBV19 with TRBJ1-1, with D unresolved. The germline V gene encodes CDR1 LNHDA and CDR2 SQIVND (reference sequence). V was pared by 7 bases and J by 4 bases, with 13 bases between. The CDR3 is made up of 13 amino acids. The CDR3 loop reads CASTAGGPTEAFF. As DNA, the CDR3 is TGTGCCAGTACCGCGGGTGGGCCCACTGAAGCTTTCTTT.

DNA of the CDR3: TGTGCCAGCAGTTTGATCGGGGGAGATACGCAGTATTTT. Protein: CASSLIGGDTQYF. V is TRBV28 and J is TRBJ2-3; D possibly corresponds to TRBD2 (6 bases). This CDR3 contains 13 residues. Germline V gene sequence: CDR1 MDHEN, CDR2 SYDVKM. The V gene lost 3 bases and the J gene lost 5 bases, with 9 bases spanning the gap. Full variable domain (rest looked up from reference TRBV28 and TRBJ2-3): DVKVTQSSRYLVKRTGEKVFLECVQDMDHENMFWYRQDPGLGLRLIYFSYDVKMKEKGDIPEGYSVSREKKERFSLILESASTNQTSMYLCASSLIGGDTQYFGPGTRLTVL.

CDR3 sequence (DNA): TGTGCCAGCAGTGAATGGGGGACAGGGGATGAGCAGTACTTC. The encoded protein is CASSEWGTGDEQYF. The rearrangement links TRBV6-1 to TRBJ2-7; 10 bases are shared with TRBD1. The CDR3 consists of 14 residues. With 2 bases clipped from V and 7 bases from J, the junction kept 5 bases outside the gene matches. Germline CDR1 and CDR2: MNHNS and SASEGT.

This clone has a single count. The genes are TRBV4-3 and TRBJ2-7; the D gene is possibly TRBD2 (6 bases). V gave up 0 bases and J gave up 1 base, with 10 bases separating them. Germline V gene lookup returns CDR1 LGHNA and CDR2 YSLEER. The CDR3 has 15 amino acids. In DNA, the CDR3 is TGCGCCAGCAGCCAAGATCGGGAGCCGTCCTACGAGCAGTACTTC. Protein sequence: CASSQDREPSYEQYF.

The gene calls are TRBV7-2 and TRBJ2-1, with TRBD2 matching over 10 bases. The CDR3 length is 15 residues. The trim removed 2 bases at V and 4 bases at J, leaving 2 bases unmatched. Germline loops: CDR1 SGHTA, CDR2 FQGNSA. The DNA of the CDR3 is TGTGCCAGCAGCTTAAGGACTAGCGGTTACAATGAGCAGTTCTTC. As protein: CASSLRTSGYNEQFF.

The V and J genes are TRBV4-1 and TRBJ2-2; D is tentatively TRBD1 or TRBD2 (5 bases each). V gave up 1 base and J gave up 4 bases, with 13 bases separating them. There are 16 residues in the CDR3. Germline V gives CDR1 MGHRA, CDR2 YSYEKL. The DNA for the CDR3 is TGCGCCAGCAGCCAAGGTTTCGGGGCAAGCACCGGGGAGCTGTTTTTT. Translation gives CASSQGFGASTGELFF.

The chain employs TRBV6-5 and TRBJ2-2; 8 bases match TRBD1. The germline gives CDR1 MNHEY, CDR2 SVGAGI. This CDR3 has 16 residues. V was clipped by 4 bases and J by 5 bases; unmatched bases: 9. The CDR3 loop reads CASSSRRTGRTGELFF. CDR3 sequence (DNA): TGTGCCAGCAGTTCCCGACGGACAGGGCGGACCGGGGAGCTGTTTTTT.

The chain combines TRBV6-5 with TRBJ1-4; no firm D call. Germline loops: CDR1 MNHEY, CDR2 SVGAGI. V lost 7 bases and J lost 7, with 13 bases in between. The CDR3 covers 13 residues. The CDR3 DNA reads TGTGCCAGCATGAAGGTGCGGGGTGAAAAACTGTTTTTT. Translating it yields CASMKVRGEKLFF.

The chain couples TRBV5-6 to TRBJ2-7; D possibly matches TRBD1 or TRBD2 (5 bases each). Trimming shortened V by 3 bases and J by 0 bases, and 10 bases separated the two germline ends. The germline CDR1 and CDR2 sequences are SGHDT and YYEEEE. The CDR3 sequence is 14 residues long. This CDR3 is CASSSGPNSYEQYF. The CDR3 nucleotides are TGTGCCAGCAGCTCGGGACCGAACTCCTACGAGCAGTACTTC.

This chain joins TRBV7-8 and TRBJ1-6; no reliable D call. The V end was cut by 4 bases, the J end by 0 bases, with 10 bases between. The germline CDR1 and CDR2 sequences are SGHVS and FQNEAQ. CDR3 size: 16 residues. CDR3 protein: CASSSPQDSYNSPLHF. The CDR3 coding sequence is TGTGCCAGCAGCTCACCCCAGGACTCCTATAATTCACCCCTCCACTTT. Variable domain in full (rest from reference TRBV7-8 and TRBJ1-6): GAGVSQSPRYKVAKRGQDVALRCDPISGHVSLFWYQQALGQGPEFLTYFQNEAQLDKSGLPSDRFFAERPEGSVSTLKIQRTQQEDSAVYLCASSSPQDSYNSPLHFGNGTRLTVT.

The chain carries TRBV7-9 and TRBJ1-1; D gene uncertain. The CDR3 length is 11 residues. The V end lost 4 bases, the J end lost 4 bases, and 4 bases lay between the germline ends. Germline loops: CDR1 SEHNR, CDR2 FQNEAQ (reference sequence). CDR3 in DNA: TGTGCCAGCAGCTCGGGCACTGAAGCTTTCTTT. Encoded protein: CASSSGTEAFF.

This sequence joins TRBV18 and TRBJ1-5; TRBD1 agrees at 12 bases. V trimming: 3 bases; J trimming: 4 bases; junction bases outside the gene matches: 4. Germline V gives CDR1 KGHSH, CDR2 LQKENI. This CDR3 region has 16 residues. The DNA for the CDR3 is TGTGCCAGCTCACCCCCGGGACAGGGGGCGAATCAGCCCCAGCATTTT. This codes for CASSPPGQGANQPQHF.

This clone has a single count. The rearrangement uses TRBV14 and TRBJ2-7, with TRBD1 matching over 9 bases. Trimming cost V 4 bases and J 4 bases; bases outside gene matches: 2. Germline assignment: CDR1 SGHDN and CDR2 FVKESK. The CDR3 is made up of 13 amino acids. In DNA form, the CDR3 reads TGTGCCAGCAGCCGACAGGGGGAGTACGAGCAGTACTTC. As protein: CASSRQGEYEQYF.

This clone was seen once. A junction end diverges from the germline sequence, so it may reflect a read error. Within the sample, other DNA sequences also encode this same CDR3. The V call is TRBV4-2, the J call TRBJ2-2; 10 nucleotides match TRBD1. CDR3 length: 16 residues. In germline, CDR1 is LGHNA, CDR2 YNFKEQ. CDR3 sequence: CASRGDRGVGTGELFF. In nucleotides, the CDR3 is TGTGCCAGCAGGGGGGACAGGGGAGTTGGCACCGGGGAGCTATTTTTT.

The chain has TRBV7-2 and TRBJ1-1; maybe TRBD1 (5 bases). Trimming stripped 1 base from V and 4 bases from J, with 13 bases between. The CDR3 runs to 15 residues. CDR1 and CDR2 (germline): SGHTA, FQGNSA. This CDR3 reads CASSLEAGWSTEAFF. CDR3 sequence (DNA): TGTGCCAGCAGCTTAGAGGCAGGGTGGAGCACTGAAGCTTTCTTT. Filled out from reference TRBV7-2 and TRBJ1-1, the complete variable domain reads GAGVSQSPSNKVTEKGKDVELRCDPISGHTALYWYRQSLGQGLEFLIYFQGNSAPDKSGLPSDRFSAERTGGSVSTLTIQRTQQEDSAVYLCASSLEAGWSTEAFFGQGTRLTVV.

The V and J genes are TRBV4-1 and TRBJ2-1; TRBD2 matches at 9 bases. The CDR3 length is 17 residues. Germline V lookup: CDR1 MGHRA, CDR2 YSYEKL. J was trimmed by 0 bases and V by 0 bases; bases with no gene match: 3. CDR3: CASSQELAGASYNEQFF. CDR3 in DNA: TGCGCCAGCAGCCAAGAATTAGCGGGGGCCTCCTACAATGAGCAGTTCTTC.

The CDR3 here is CASAGAANTEAFF. CDR3 DNA sequence: TGTGCCAGTGCGGGGGCCGCGAACACTGAAGCTTTCTTT. The chain is built from TRBV6-5 and TRBJ1-1; maybe TRBD1 (6 bases). V shed 9 bases and J shed 1 base, with 12 bases lying between them. Germline assignment: CDR1 MNHEY and CDR2 SVGAGI. The CDR3 is made up of 13 amino acids.

The gene calls are TRBV25-1 and TRBJ1-2, with 8 bases matching TRBD1. This CDR3 contains 11 residues. From germline, CDR1 is MGHDK and CDR2 SYGVNS. The J segment lost 7 bases and the V segment lost 8 bases, leaving 3 bases of the junction unmatched. CDR3 protein: CASAGGFGYTF. As DNA, the CDR3 is TGTGCCAGCGCAGGGGGCTTTGGCTACACCTTC.

The rearrangement uses TRBV2 and TRBJ1-2; 10 nucleotides align to TRBD1. This CDR3 comprises 14 residues. From germline, CDR1 is SNHLY and CDR2 FYNNEI. Unmatched junction bases numbered 10, after V lost 10 bases and J lost 5 bases. DNA of the CDR3: TGTGCCACTAACCCGGGACAGGGGTTTTATGGCTACACCTTC. Protein: CATNPGQGFYGYTF.

The chain uses TRBV5-1 and TRBJ2-5; 10 nucleotides agree with TRBD1. Trimming at V came to 5 bases and at J to 2 bases, leaving 6 bases not matched to a gene. The CDR3 runs to 15 residues. CDR1 and CDR2 (germline): SGHRS, YFSETQ. DNA of the CDR3: TGCGCCAGCAGGACAGGGGGCGACCCACAAGAGACCCAGTACTTC. Translation gives CASRTGGDPQETQYF.

The rearrangement links TRBV7-2 to TRBJ2-2; the D gene is possibly TRBD1 (5 bases). V lost 6 bases to trimming and J lost 1 base, with 9 bases between them. This CDR3 has 14 residues. The germline V gene encodes CDR1 SGHTA and CDR2 FQGNSA. This CDR3 is CASSYTGNTGELFF. For the CDR3, the DNA is TGTGCCAGCAGTTATACAGGGAACACCGGGGAGCTGTTTTTT.

As to this clone: Other DNA sequences in this sample translate to the same CDR3. The genes are TRBV7-2 and TRBJ1-5; D remains ambiguous. Trimming shortened V by 1 base and J by 2 bases, and 6 bases separated the two germline ends. The germline V gene has CDR1 SGHTA and CDR2 FQGNSA. This CDR3 comprises 14 residues. CDR3 protein: CASSLGGGNQPQHF. The CDR3 region has the DNA TGTGCCAGCAGCTTAGGGGGTGGCAATCAGCCCCAGCATTTT. Full variable domain (missing parts from reference TRBV7-2 and TRBJ1-5): GAGVSQSPSNKVTEKGKDVELRCDPISGHTALYWYRQSLGQGLEFLIYFQGNSAPDKSGLPSDRFSAERTGGSVSTLTIQRTQQEDSAVYLCASSLGGGNQPQHFGDGTRLSIL.

In this sample, this clone turned up once. V usage is TRBV4-2 and J usage is TRBJ2-1; unclear D gene. Trimming stripped 0 bases from V and 8 bases from J, with 11 bases between. Looked up from germline, CDR1 is LGHNA and CDR2 is YNFKEQ. There are 14 residues in the CDR3. The CDR3 DNA reads as TGTGCCAGCAGCCAAGATCGTGGTACGGATGAGCAGTTCTTC. This sequence encodes CASSQDRGTDEQFF.